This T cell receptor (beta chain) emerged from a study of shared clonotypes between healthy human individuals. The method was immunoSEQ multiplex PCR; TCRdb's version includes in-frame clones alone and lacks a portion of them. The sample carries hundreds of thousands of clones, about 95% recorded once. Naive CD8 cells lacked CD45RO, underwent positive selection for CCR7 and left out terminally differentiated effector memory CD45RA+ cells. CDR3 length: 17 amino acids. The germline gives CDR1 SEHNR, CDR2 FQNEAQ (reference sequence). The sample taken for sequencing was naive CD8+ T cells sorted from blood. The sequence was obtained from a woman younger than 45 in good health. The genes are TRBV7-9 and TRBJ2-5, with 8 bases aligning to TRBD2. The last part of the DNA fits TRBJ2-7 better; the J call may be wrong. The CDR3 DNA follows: TGTGCCAGCAGCGCCCTTGGGGCGGGAGGCTACTCCTACGAGCAGTACTTC. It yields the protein CASSALGAGGYSYEQYF.